These 18 T cell receptor beta chains share one sample of origin, sequenced in a study of OX40 agonist ivuxolimab in advanced cancers. Assay used: immunoSEQ multiplex PCR; TCRdb lists only in-frame clones, some missing. The data show about 91,000 clones, roughly nine tenths seen once. The source was CD4+ or CD8+ T cells sorted from blood, collected in a trial of the OX40 agonist ivuxolimab. The receptors were gathered from an adult with an advanced solid tumor such as melanoma, head and neck, liver or kidney cancer.

The chain employs TRBV21-1 and TRBJ2-2. TRBV21-1 is marked as a pseudogene. The CDR3 length is 15 residues. The CDR3 is CASSKAGGDTGELFF. CDR3 in DNA: TGTGCCAGCAGCAAAGCGGGTGGGGACACCGGGGAGCTGTTTTTT.

The chain joins TRBV5-4 to TRBJ1-3, with a tentative D call TRBD1 (6 bases). Germline V gives CDR1 SGHNT, CDR2 YYREEE (reference sequence). The CDR3 spans 14 residues. V was clipped by 3 bases and J by 0 bases, with 7 bases between them. CDR3 in DNA: TGTGCCAGCAGCTCACAGGGCTCTGGAAACACCATATATTTT. Encoded protein: CASSSQGSGNTIYF.

The chain recombines TRBV5-8 with TRBJ1-1; 8 bases are a match to TRBD1. The V gene's germline CDR1 is SGHTS and CDR2 YDEGEE. This CDR3 has 14 residues. V lost 4 bases to trimming and J lost 1 base; unmatched junction nucleotides: 3. The chain's CDR3 is CASSRRGRNTEAFF. In DNA, the CDR3 is TGTGCCAGCAGCCGCAGGGGGCGGAACACTGAAGCTTTCTTT.

A few counts support this clone. V is TRBV2 and J is TRBJ1-5; unclear D gene. V was pared by 4 bases and J by 3 bases, with 10 bases between. Germline values: CDR1 SNHLY, CDR2 FYNNEI. CDR3 length equals 14 residues. This chain's CDR3 is CASSGTASNQPQHF. The CDR3, as DNA: TGTGCCAGCAGTGGCACAGCCTCCAATCAGCCCCAGCATTTT.

Remarks on this clone: The conserved phenylalanine or tryptophan normally closing the CDR3 is absent here, so this likely arose from a read error. V and J are TRBV2 and TRBJ1-6; no reliable D call. Germline CDR1 reads SNHLY; CDR2 reads FYNNEI. The CDR3 contains 19 residues. Trimming left V 2 bases short and J 7 bases short, with 24 bases between. The CDR3 DNA sequence: TGTGCCAGCAGTGAATTTGTGTATGGAGGAAAATTTGGGAATTCACCCCTCCACCTT. This gives the protein CASSEFVYGGKFGNSPLHL.

This chain joins TRBV7-2 and TRBJ1-5; D unclear. The V and J ends lost 2 bases and 6 bases respectively, with 5 bases between them. The CDR3 runs to 12 residues. The germline V gene encodes CDR1 SGHTA and CDR2 FQGNSA. CDR3 DNA sequence: TGTGCCAGCAGCTTATTCGGTCAGCCCCAGCATTTT. It translates to CASSLFGQPQHF.

The V gene is TRBV7-8, the J gene TRBJ1-1, with D hard to call. Germline-derived CDR1 and CDR2 are SGHVS and FQNEAQ. V lost 1 base, J lost 0 bases, and 3 bases lay in between. The CDR3 extends over 13 amino acids. As DNA, the CDR3 is TGTGCCAGCAGCTTAGATCTGAACACTGAAGCTTTCTTT. This encodes CASSLDLNTEAFF.

The rearrangement uses TRBV2 and TRBJ2-7; D may be TRBD1 (5 bases). CDR3 length equals 12 residues. Trimming pared 9 bases from V and 2 bases from J, leaving 11 bases between. Germline V gene sequence: CDR1 SNHLY, CDR2 FYNNEI. This chain's CDR3 is CASGQLAYEQYF. The CDR3 DNA follows: TGTGCCAGTGGACAACTGGCCTACGAGCAGTACTTC.

The rearrangement uses TRBV28 and TRBJ2-2; 8 bases are a match to TRBD2. Germline lookup yields CDR1 MDHEN and CDR2 SYDVKM. The CDR3 is 15 residues long. The trim removed 7 bases at V and 6 bases at J, leaving 10 bases unmatched. This chain's CDR3 is CASIPGTRWPGELFF. The CDR3 DNA follows: TGTGCCAGCATACCCGGGACTAGGTGGCCCGGGGAGCTGTTTTTT.

The chain carries TRBV9 and TRBJ1-1; D ambiguous. CDR1 is SGDLS and CDR2 is YYNGEE in the germline V gene. This CDR3 is built from 15 residues. Trimming took 0 bases from V and 3 from J, leaving 12 bases between them. The CDR3 reads CASSVGPSLYTEAFF. DNA of the CDR3: TGTGCCAGCAGCGTAGGGCCCAGCCTTTACACTGAAGCTTTCTTT.

The V call is TRBV7-2, the J call TRBJ2-5; TRBD1 is a possible D gene (6 bases). V was shortened by 4 bases and J by 5 bases, with 17 bases between the two germline ends. In germline, CDR1 is SGHTA, CDR2 FQGNSA. This CDR3 has 15 amino acids. CDR3 region: CASSYQQGVGETQYF. CDR3 DNA: TGTGCCAGCAGCTACCAACAGGGCGTTGGGGAGACCCAGTACTTC.

The chain recombines TRBV7-2 with TRBJ2-3; D might be TRBD1 (5 bases). With 0 bases removed from V and 6 bases from J, the gap between germline ends came to 10 bases. CDR3 length equals 14 residues. The germline CDR1 and CDR2 sequences are SGHTA and FQGNSA. Written as DNA, the CDR3 is TGTGCCAGCAGCTTAGCGGTGGGGCGGGATACGCAGTATTTT. As protein: CASSLAVGRDTQYF.

V and J are TRBV6-1 and TRBJ2-7; 8 positions agree with TRBD1. Germline V CDR1 and CDR2: MNHNS, SASEGT. There are 14 residues in the CDR3. V gave up 5 bases and J gave up 7 bases; unmatched junction bases: 10. The CDR3 DNA reads TGTGCCAGCAGTTATCCGGGACAGGAGTGGGAGCAGTACTTC. Translating it yields CASSYPGQEWEQYF.

The chain has TRBV7-3 and TRBJ1-2; tentative D call: TRBD1 (5 bases). Germline V gene sequence: CDR1 SGHTA, CDR2 FQGTGA. The CDR3 consists of 13 residues. V lost 2 bases and J 4 bases, leaving 8 bases between the germline ends. CDR3 in amino acids: CASSLGQGYGYTF. The CDR3, as DNA: TGTGCCAGCAGCTTAGGCCAGGGCTATGGCTACACCTTC.

The rearrangement joins TRBV7-3 to TRBJ2-5; no reliable D call. Trimming took off 6 bases at V and 2 bases at J, with 10 bases between the two ends. Per the germline V gene, CDR1 is SGHTA and CDR2 is FQGTGA. CDR3 length: 13 amino acids. In nucleotides, the CDR3 is TGTGCCAGCAGTTATTCGGGTCAAGAGACCCAGTACTTC. This sequence encodes CASSYSGQETQYF.

The chain combines TRBV5-1 with TRBJ1-3; D might be TRBD1 (6 bases). CDR1 is SGHRS, CDR2 YFSETQ, per germline. CDR3 size: 16 residues. Trimming stripped 5 bases from V and 4 bases from J, with 19 bases between. For the CDR3, the DNA is TGCGCCAGCAGTCCTTCCGACAGGCTCGGGGGAAACACCATATATTTT. Translation gives CASSPSDRLGGNTIYF. The whole variable domain, remainder taken from reference TRBV5-1 and TRBJ1-3, is KAGVTQTPRYLIKTRGQQVTLSCSPISGHRSVSWYQQTPGQGLQFLFEYFSETQRNKGNFPGRFSGRQFSNSRSEMNVSTLELGDSALYLCASSPSDRLGGNTIYFGEGSWLTVV.

This chain connects TRBV5-8 to TRBJ1-2; D may be TRBD1 (6 bases). Germline V gives CDR1 SGHTS, CDR2 YDEGEE. The CDR3 has 14 residues. Trimming shortened V by 4 bases and J by 3 bases, and 13 bases separated the two germline ends. The CDR3 DNA is TGTGCCAGCAGCCCGAGGGACACCCACTATGGCTACACCTTC. Protein product: CASSPRDTHYGYTF.

The V and J genes are TRBV11-2 and TRBJ2-2; 8 bases align to TRBD2. V lost 5 bases and J lost 0; bases outside the gene matches: 5. Germline V lookup: CDR1 SGHAT, CDR2 FQNNGV. There are 16 residues in the CDR3. This chain's CDR3 is CASSPQAGANTGELFF. The CDR3 bases are TGTGCCAGCAGCCCTCAAGCGGGGGCGAACACCGGGGAGCTGTTTTTT. Using reference TRBV11-2 and TRBJ2-2 for the parts outside the CDR3, the full variable domain is EAGVAQSPRYKIIEKRQSVAFWCNPISGHATLYWYQQILGQGPKLLIQFQNNGVVDDSQLPKDRFSAERLKGVDSTLKIQPAKLEDSAVYLCASSPQAGANTGELFFGEGSRLTVL.